This TCR beta chain derives from a study of regulatory T cells in long-lasting Graves disease. Study-wide results and limits: Among the persistent patients, about 3,000 public clonotypes were shared, more than the approximately 1,000 shared among new patients. Sampling was limited to peripheral blood rather than thyroid tissue.

CDR1 is SGHAT and CDR2 is FQNNGV in the germline V gene. Trimming pared 5 bases from V and 11 bases from J, leaving 15 bases between. The CDR3 consists of 12 residues. Stated time point: newly diagnosed GD, antithyroid drugs for less than 3 months. The TCR library was made from RNA that had been extracted from PBMCs in TRIzol. Assembly of TCR beta libraries relied on iRepertoire HTBI primers together with Arm-PCR of CDR3 regions. TCRdb processed the multiplex PCR reads anew with MiXCR; each CDR3 protein has one entry. The sample contains 580,000 or so distinct CDR3 sequences, more than 15% of which appear only once. This clonotype was observed a handful of times. Its cognate antigen is unknown. This may be a read error, as it is one base from a much larger clone. These same data were also listed under a study on T cells in Graves' hyperthyroidism and ophthalmopathy.

This receptor was identified in a man younger than 35 with Graves disease. Sequences were derived from peripheral blood mononuclear cells (PBMCs), sampled at new diagnosis, from a patient treated with antithyroid drugs. V usage is TRBV11-2 and J usage is TRBJ1-1; D unclear. CDR3 nucleotide sequence: TGTGCCAGCAGCCTTAGTAGTAGCGCGGCTTTCTTT. Amino acid sequence: CASSLSSSAAFF.